The following is a T cell receptor beta chain sequence with its context. The V segment lost 3 bases and the J segment 3 bases; nucleotides outside the gene matches: 10. This CDR3 is built from 17 residues. In germline, CDR1 is KGHSH, CDR2 LQKENI. The sample belongs to a study of blood T cell repertoires in COVID-19. TCRdb's table, derived via immunoSEQ multiplex PCR, lists solely in-frame clones and lacks some. The table records about 380,000 clones, 70% to 90% of them present only once. Assignments of participants to cohorts depended upon their own reported clinical history. The gene calls are TRBV18 and TRBJ2-2, with 7 nucleotides matching TRBD1. Sequencing was performed on PBMCs or T cells enriched from blood (not recorded which). This sequence originates from a man aged 25 to 45 who had recovered from COVID-19. CDR3 in amino acids: CASSPLFVGGDTGELFF. CDR3 in DNA: TGTGCCAGCTCACCGCTCTTCGTAGGGGGCGACACCGGGGAGCTGTTTTTT.